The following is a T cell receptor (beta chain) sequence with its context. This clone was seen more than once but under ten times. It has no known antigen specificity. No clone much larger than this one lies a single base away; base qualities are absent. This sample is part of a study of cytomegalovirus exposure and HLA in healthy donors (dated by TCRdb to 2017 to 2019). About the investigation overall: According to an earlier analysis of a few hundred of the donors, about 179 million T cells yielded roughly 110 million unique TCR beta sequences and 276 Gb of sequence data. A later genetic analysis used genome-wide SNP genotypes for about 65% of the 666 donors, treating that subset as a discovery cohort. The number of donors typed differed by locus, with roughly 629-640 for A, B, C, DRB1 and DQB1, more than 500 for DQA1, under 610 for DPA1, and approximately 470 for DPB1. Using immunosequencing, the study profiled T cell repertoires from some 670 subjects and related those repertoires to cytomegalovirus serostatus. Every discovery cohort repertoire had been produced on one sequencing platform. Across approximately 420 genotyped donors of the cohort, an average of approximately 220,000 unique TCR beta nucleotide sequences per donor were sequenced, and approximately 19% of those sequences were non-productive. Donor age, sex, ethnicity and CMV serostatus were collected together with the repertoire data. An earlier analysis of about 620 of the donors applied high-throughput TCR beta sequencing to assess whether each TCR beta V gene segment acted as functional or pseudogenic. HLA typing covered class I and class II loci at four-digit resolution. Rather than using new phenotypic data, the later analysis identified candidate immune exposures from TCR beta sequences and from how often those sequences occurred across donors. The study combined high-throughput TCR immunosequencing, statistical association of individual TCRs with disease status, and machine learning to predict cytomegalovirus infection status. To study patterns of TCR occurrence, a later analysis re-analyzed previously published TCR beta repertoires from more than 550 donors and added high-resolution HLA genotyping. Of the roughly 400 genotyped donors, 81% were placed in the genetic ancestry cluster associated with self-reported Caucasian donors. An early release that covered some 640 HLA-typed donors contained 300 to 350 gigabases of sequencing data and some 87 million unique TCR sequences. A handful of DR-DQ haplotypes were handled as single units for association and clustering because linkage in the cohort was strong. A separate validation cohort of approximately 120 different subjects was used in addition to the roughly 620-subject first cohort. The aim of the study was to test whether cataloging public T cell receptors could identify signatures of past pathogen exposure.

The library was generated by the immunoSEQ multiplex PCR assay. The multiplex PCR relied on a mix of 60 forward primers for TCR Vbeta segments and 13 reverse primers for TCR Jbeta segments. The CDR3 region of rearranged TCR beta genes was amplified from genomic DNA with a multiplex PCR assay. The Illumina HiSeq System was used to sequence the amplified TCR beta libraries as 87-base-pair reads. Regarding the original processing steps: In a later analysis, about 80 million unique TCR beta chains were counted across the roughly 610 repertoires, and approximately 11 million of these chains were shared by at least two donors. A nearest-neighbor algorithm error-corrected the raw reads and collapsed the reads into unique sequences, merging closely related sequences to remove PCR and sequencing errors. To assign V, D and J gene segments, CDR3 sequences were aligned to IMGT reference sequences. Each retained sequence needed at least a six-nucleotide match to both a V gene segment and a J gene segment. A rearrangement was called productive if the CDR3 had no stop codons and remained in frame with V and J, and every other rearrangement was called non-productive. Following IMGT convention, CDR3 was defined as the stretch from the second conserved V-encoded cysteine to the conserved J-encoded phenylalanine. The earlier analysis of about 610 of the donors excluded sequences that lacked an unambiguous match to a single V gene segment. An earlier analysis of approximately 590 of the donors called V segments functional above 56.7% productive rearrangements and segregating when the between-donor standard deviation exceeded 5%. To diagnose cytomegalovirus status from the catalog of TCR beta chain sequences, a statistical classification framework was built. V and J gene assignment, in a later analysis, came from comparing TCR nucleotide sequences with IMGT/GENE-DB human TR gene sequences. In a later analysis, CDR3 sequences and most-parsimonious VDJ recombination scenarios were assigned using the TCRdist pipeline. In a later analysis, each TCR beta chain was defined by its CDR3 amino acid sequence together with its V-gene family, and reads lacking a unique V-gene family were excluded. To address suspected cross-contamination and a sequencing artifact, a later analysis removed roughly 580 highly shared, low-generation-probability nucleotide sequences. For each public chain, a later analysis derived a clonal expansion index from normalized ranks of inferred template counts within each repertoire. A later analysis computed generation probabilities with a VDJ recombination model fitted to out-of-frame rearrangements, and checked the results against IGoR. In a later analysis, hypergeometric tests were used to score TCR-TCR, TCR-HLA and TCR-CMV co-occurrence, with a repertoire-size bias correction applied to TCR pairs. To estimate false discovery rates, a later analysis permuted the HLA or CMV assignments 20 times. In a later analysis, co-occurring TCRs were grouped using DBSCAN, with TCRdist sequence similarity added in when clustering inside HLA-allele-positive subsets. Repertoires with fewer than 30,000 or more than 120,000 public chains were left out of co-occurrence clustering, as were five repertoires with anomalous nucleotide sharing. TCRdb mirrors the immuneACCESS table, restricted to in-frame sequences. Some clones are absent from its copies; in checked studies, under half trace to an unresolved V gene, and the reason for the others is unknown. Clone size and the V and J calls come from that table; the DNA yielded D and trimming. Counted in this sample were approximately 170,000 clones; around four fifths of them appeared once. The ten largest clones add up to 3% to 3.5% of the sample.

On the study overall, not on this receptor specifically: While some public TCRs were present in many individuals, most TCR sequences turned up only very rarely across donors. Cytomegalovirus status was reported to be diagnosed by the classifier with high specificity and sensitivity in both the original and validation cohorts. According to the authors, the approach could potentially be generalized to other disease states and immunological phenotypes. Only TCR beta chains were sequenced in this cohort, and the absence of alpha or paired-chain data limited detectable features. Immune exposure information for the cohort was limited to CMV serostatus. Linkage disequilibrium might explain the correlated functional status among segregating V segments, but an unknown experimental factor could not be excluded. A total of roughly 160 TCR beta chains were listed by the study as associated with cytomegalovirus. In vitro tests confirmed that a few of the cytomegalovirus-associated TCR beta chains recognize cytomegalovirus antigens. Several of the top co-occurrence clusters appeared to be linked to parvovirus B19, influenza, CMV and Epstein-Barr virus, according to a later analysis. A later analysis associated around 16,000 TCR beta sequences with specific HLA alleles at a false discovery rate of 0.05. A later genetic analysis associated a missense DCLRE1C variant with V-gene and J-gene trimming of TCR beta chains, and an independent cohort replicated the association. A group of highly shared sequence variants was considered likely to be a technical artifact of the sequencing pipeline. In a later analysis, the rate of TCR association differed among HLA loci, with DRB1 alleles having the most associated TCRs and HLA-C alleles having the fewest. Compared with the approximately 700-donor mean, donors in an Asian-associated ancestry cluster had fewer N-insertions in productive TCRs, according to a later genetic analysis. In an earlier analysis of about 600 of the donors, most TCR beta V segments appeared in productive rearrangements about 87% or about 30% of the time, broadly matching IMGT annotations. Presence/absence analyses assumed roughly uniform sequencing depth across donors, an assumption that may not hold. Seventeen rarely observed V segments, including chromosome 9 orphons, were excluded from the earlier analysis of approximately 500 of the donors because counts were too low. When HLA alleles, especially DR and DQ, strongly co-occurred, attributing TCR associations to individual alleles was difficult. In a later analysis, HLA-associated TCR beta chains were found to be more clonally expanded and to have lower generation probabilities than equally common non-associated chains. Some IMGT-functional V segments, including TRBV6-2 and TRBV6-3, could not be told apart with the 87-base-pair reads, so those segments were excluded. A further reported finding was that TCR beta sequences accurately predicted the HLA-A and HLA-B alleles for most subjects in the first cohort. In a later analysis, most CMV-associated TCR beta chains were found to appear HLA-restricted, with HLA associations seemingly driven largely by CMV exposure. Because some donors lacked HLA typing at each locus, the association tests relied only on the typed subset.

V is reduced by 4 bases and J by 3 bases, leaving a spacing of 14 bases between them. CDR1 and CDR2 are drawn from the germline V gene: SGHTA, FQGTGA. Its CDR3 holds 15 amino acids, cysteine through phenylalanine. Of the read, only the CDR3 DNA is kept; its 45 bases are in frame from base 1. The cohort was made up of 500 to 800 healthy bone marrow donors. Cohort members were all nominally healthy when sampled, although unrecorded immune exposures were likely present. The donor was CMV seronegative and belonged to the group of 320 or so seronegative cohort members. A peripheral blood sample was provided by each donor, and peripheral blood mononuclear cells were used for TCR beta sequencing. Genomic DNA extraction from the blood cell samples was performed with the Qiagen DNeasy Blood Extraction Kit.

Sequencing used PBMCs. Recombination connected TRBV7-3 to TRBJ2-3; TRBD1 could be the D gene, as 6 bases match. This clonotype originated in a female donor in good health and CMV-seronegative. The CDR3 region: CASSSRQEETDTQYF. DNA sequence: TGTGCCAGCAGCTCCCGACAGGAAGAAACAGATACGCAGTATTTT.